Shown below are 28 T cell receptor beta chains from a single sample sequenced in a study of T cell responses to AZD1222 COVID-19 vaccine. The repertoire was sequenced with immunoSEQ multiplex PCR; TCRdb's copy has only in-frame clones and lacks some. The sample lists around 110,000 clones, 85% to 95% occurring once. Sequenced here: peripheral blood, sampled on day 0 of AZD1222 vaccination. The receptors here all came from an adult in good health.

V usage is TRBV6-5 and J usage is TRBJ2-1; tentative D call: TRBD2 (5 bases). This CDR3 is built from 11 residues. Germline V gene data show CDR1 as MNHEY and CDR2 as SVGAGI. V was trimmed by 8 bases and J by 14 bases, leaving 16 bases between them. CDR3 sequence: CASLRLEVKFF. CDR3 coding DNA: TGTGCCAGCCTCCGATTGGAGGTTAAGTTCTTC.

This clone was seen just once. The chain links TRBV1 to TRBJ2-3; TRBD2 is the table's D call, not checked against the DNA. TRBV1 is tagged as a pseudogene. The CDR3 is made up of 11 amino acids. The CDR3 region is CTSFTGLGEYF. CDR3 DNA sequence: TGCACCAGCTTCACGGGACTAGGGGAGTATTTT.

The chain links TRBV6-5 to TRBJ1-4; TRBD1 is a possible D gene (6 bases). The CDR3 extends over 12 amino acids. The V gene's germline CDR1 is MNHEY and CDR2 SVGAGI. V lost 6 bases and J 10 bases, leaving 12 bases between the germline ends. The CDR3 here is CASRSGQSKLFF. The CDR3 nucleotides read TGTGCCAGCAGATCTGGACAGTCAAAACTGTTTTTT.

V usage is TRBV30 and J usage is TRBJ2-1, with D perhaps assigned TRBD1 or TRBD2 (5 bases each). V lost 2 bases, J lost 7 bases, and 15 bases lay in between. Per the germline V gene, CDR1 is GTSNPN and CDR2 is SVGIG (reference sequence). CDR3 length: 14 amino acids. Written as DNA, the CDR3 is TGTGCCTGGAGTAGGGGATGGGGGTCTAATGAGCAGTTCTTC. As protein: CAWSRGWGSNEQFF.

The rearrangement links TRBV9 to TRBJ2-7; D perhaps matches TRBD2 (5 bases). This CDR3 has 14 amino acids. Germline V gene sequence: CDR1 SGDLS, CDR2 YYNGEE. V dropped 4 bases and J dropped 3 bases, with 14 bases sitting between them. The CDR3 here is CASSPRSGFYEQYF. CDR3 nucleotides: TGTGCCAGCAGCCCCCGATCGGGGTTCTACGAGCAGTACTTC.

The V call is TRBV5-6, the J call TRBJ2-1; 7 bases line up with TRBD1. Per germline, CDR1 SGHDT and CDR2 YYEEEE. Losses at the gene ends were 2 bases for V and 5 bases for J; bases not matched to a gene: 10. CDR3 size: 16 residues. Here the CDR3 DNA reads TGTGCCAGCAGCTTAGAACAGGGGTGGACTGACAATGAGCAGTTCTTC. Encoded protein: CASSLEQGWTDNEQFF.

The chain uses TRBV9 and TRBJ1-1, with D maybe TRBD1 (5 bases). The CDR3 is 15 amino acids. CDR1 SGDLS and CDR2 YYNGEE come from the germline V gene. V dropped 0 bases and J dropped 3 bases, with 12 bases sitting between them. The CDR3 coding sequence is TGTGCCAGCAGCGTAGGAGGGGACGGCGACACTGAAGCTTTCTTT. Residues: CASSVGGDGDTEAFF.

The chain links TRBV11-2 to TRBJ2-1; 12 positions match TRBD2. The CDR3 sequence is 15 residues long. V shed 5 bases, J shed 8 bases, and the junction held 7 bases outside the gene matches. Germline loops: CDR1 SGHAT, CDR2 FQNNGV. CDR3 DNA sequence: TGTGCCAGCAGCCAACTAGCGGGAGGTTCATATGAGCAGTTCTTC. Its translation is CASSQLAGGSYEQFF.

The rearrangement uses TRBV9 and TRBJ1-3, with D unclear. The V and J ends lost 4 bases and 0 bases respectively, with 11 bases between them. CDR3 length equals 15 residues. Per germline, CDR1 SGDLS and CDR2 YYNGEE. The CDR3 spells CASSLPGRSGNTIYF. CDR3 DNA: TGTGCCAGCAGCCTACCTGGGCGCTCTGGAAACACCATATATTTT.

The V gene is TRBV7-9, the J gene TRBJ1-3; D is ambiguous. The CDR3 loop spans 15 amino acids. Germline V gene sequence: CDR1 SEHNR, CDR2 FQNEAQ (reference sequence). V was trimmed by 1 base and J by 3 bases, leaving 10 bases between them. The CDR3 loop reads CASSLDGASGNTIYF. Here the CDR3 DNA reads TGTGCCAGCAGCTTAGATGGCGCCAGTGGAAACACCATATATTTT.

This clone has just one count. The J gene is TRBJ1-5, the V gene TRBV28, with D perhaps TRBD1 (6 bases). The length of the CDR3 is 15 residues. Germline lookup yields CDR1 MDHEN and CDR2 SYDVKM. V was pared by 3 bases and J by 3 bases, with 12 bases between. CDR3 residues: CASSFPGEFNQPQHF. CDR3 sequence (DNA): TGTGCCAGCAGTTTTCCAGGGGAGTTCAATCAGCCCCAGCATTTT.

The rearrangement uses TRBV7-9 and TRBJ2-5, with TRBD1 identical over 7 bases. The V gene end was trimmed by 5 bases and the J gene end by 3 bases; junction bases not matched to a gene: 18. The CDR3 is 18 amino acids. Germline V gives CDR1 SEHNR, CDR2 FQNEAQ (reference sequence). CDR3: CASSAYLMGQRPEETQYF. In DNA form, the CDR3 reads TGTGCCAGCAGCGCCTATCTAATGGGACAGAGGCCAGAAGAGACCCAGTACTTC.

This chain links TRBV5-4 with TRBJ2-1, with TRBD1 matching over 7 bases. Germline CDR1 reads SGHNT; CDR2 reads YYREEE (reference sequence). The CDR3 consists of 16 residues. V was clipped by 4 bases and J by 3 bases; unmatched bases: 10. Written as DNA, the CDR3 is TGTGCCAGCAGCCAGGGTGGACAGGAGGACTACAATGAGCAGTTCTTC. Translated, it gives CASSQGGQEDYNEQFF.

The CDR3 region has the DNA TGTGCCAGTAGTATAGTAGCCGGGTCCCCACTGCCCGGTGGCTACACCTTC. It encodes CASSIVAGSPLPGGYTF. The chain employs TRBV19 and TRBJ1-2; no firm D call. The CDR3 sequence is 17 residues long. The germline gives CDR1 LNHDA, CDR2 SQIVND (reference sequence). Trimming removed 1 base from V and 7 bases from J, with 22 bases in between.

This clone appeared a single time. The genes are TRBV19 and TRBJ1-5; maybe TRBD1 (6 bases). The length of the CDR3 is 15 residues. Trimming pared 9 bases from V and 4 bases from J, leaving 19 bases between. From germline, CDR1 is LNHDA and CDR2 SQIVND (reference sequence). CDR3 sequence: CASESGTGLNQPQHF. The DNA for the CDR3 is TGTGCCAGCGAAAGTGGTACAGGGTTGAATCAGCCCCAGCATTTT.

The rearrangement links TRBV3-1 (or the pseudogene TRBV3-2) to TRBJ2-7; 9 nucleotides align to TRBD1. Germline CDR1 is LGHDT and CDR2 is YNNKEL (reference sequence). The junction had 4 bases not matched to a gene; V was cut back by 2 bases and J by 5 bases. The CDR3 totals 14 residues. The chain's CDR3 is CASSQSDRGDEQYF. Here the CDR3 DNA reads TGTGCCAGCAGCCAATCGGACAGGGGTGACGAGCAGTACTTC.

The count of this clone is one. The chain combines TRBV6-4 with TRBJ1-1; D call uncertain. V was trimmed by 0 bases and J by 7 bases, leaving 6 bases between them. There are 12 residues in the CDR3. Germline loops: CDR1 MRHNA, CDR2 SNTAGT. The CDR3 DNA sequence: TGTGCCAGCAGTGACTCGGAGGGTGAAGCTTTCTTT. Protein sequence: CASSDSEGEAFF.

The rearrangement uses TRBV7-9 and TRBJ2-1; 7 nucleotides match TRBD2. The CDR3 length is 15 residues. Germline V gene data show CDR1 as SEHNR and CDR2 as FQNEAQ (reference sequence). The V segment lost 2 bases and the J segment 5 bases; nucleotides outside the gene matches: 6. The CDR3 protein is CASSLTGLGDNEQFF. In DNA form, the CDR3 reads TGTGCCAGCAGCTTAACCGGACTAGGAGACAATGAGCAGTTCTTC. Combining the CDR3 with reference TRBV7-9 and TRBJ2-1 gives the whole variable domain DTGVSQNPRHKITKRGQNVTFRCDPISEHNRLYWYRQTLGQGPEFLTYFQNEAQLEKSRLLSDRFSAERPKGSFSTLEIQRTEQGDSAMYLCASSLTGLGDNEQFFGPGTRLTVL.

This clone was detected a few times. This chain connects TRBV6-5 to TRBJ1-1, with D unclear. The V end lost 7 bases, the J end lost 8 bases, and 11 bases lay between the germline ends. This CDR3 contains 11 residues. Germline CDR1 and CDR2: MNHEY and SVGAGI. In nucleotides, the CDR3 is TGTGCCAGCATACAGTGGGCCGAAGCTTTCTTT. Residues: CASIQWAEAFF.

The chain couples TRBV6-5 to TRBJ1-6; 7 nucleotides match TRBD1. V trimming: 2 bases; J trimming: 9 bases; junction bases outside the gene matches: 10. Germline V CDR1 and CDR2: MNHEY, SVGAGI. The CDR3 consists of 16 residues. The CDR3 nucleotides are TGTGCCAGCAGTTACCCGGTCGACAGGGCGGGTTCACCCCTCCACTTT. As protein: CASSYPVDRAGSPLHF.

There are a few counts of this clone. V gene TRBV6-5 combines with J gene TRBJ1-4; TRBD1 aligns across 10 bases. This CDR3 is built from 14 residues. Germline V gene data show CDR1 as MNHEY and CDR2 as SVGAGI. V lost 6 bases, J lost 7 bases, and 5 bases stayed unmatched. The CDR3 protein is CASSPGTGAEKLFF. The CDR3 DNA reads as TGTGCCAGCAGCCCCGGGACAGGGGCTGAAAAACTGTTTTTT.

The rearrangement links TRBV7-9 to TRBJ1-1; D is perhaps TRBD1 (5 bases). The CDR3 runs 14 residues. Germline CDR1 SEHNR, CDR2 FQNEAQ (reference sequence). The germline V and J ends were trimmed by 4 bases and 0 bases, with 9 bases remaining between them. The CDR3 DNA follows: TGTGCCAGCAGCTCGACAGTCATGAACACTGAAGCTTTCTTT. Its protein is CASSSTVMNTEAFF.

The V call is TRBV6-5, the J call TRBJ2-1; tentatively, D is TRBD2 (7 bases). Germline V gene sequence: CDR1 MNHEY, CDR2 SVGAGI. The CDR3 contains 15 residues. V lost 7 bases to trimming and J lost 4 bases, with 17 bases between them. The CDR3 protein is CASTTRGARYNEQFF. CDR3 nucleotides: TGTGCCAGCACCACCCGGGGGGCGCGGTACAATGAGCAGTTCTTC.

The chain is built from TRBV14 and TRBJ1-1; D is ambiguous. The V end was cut by 8 bases, the J end by 9 bases, with 10 bases between. Germline lookup yields CDR1 SGHDN and CDR2 FVKESK. The CDR3 is 10 residues long. Written as DNA, the CDR3 is TGTGCCAGCTCACAGTACCAAGCTTTCTTT. Translating it yields CASSQYQAFF.

J is TRBJ1-5 and V is TRBV18, with 8 bases aligning to TRBD1. The CDR3 spans 15 residues. V was clipped by 4 bases and J by 2 bases; unmatched bases: 4. CDR1 and CDR2 from the germline V gene are KGHSH and LQKENI. CDR3 in DNA: TGTGCCAGCTCACTGACAGGGGCTGGCAATCAGCCCCAGCATTTT. This codes for CASSLTGAGNQPQHF.

The chain recombines TRBV6-1 with TRBJ1-5, with 7 bases lining up with TRBD1. Germline CDR1 and CDR2: MNHNS and SASEGT. There are 16 residues in the CDR3. Trimming took 0 bases from V and 6 from J; bases not matched to a gene: 8. The CDR3 is CASSEAAGGSGQPQHF. DNA for the CDR3: TGTGCCAGCAGTGAAGCGGCAGGGGGGAGCGGTCAGCCCCAGCATTTT.

This sequence joins TRBV5-1 and TRBJ2-5; 8 bases agree with TRBD2. The germline gives CDR1 SGHRS, CDR2 YFSETQ. There are 16 residues in the CDR3. The ends lost 0 bases at V and 1 base at J; junction bases unmatched: 5. Written as DNA, the CDR3 is TGCGCCAGCAGCTTGGCCCTAGCGGGCCTCCAAGAGACCCAGTACTTC. Amino acids: CASSLALAGLQETQYF.

The J gene is TRBJ1-2, the V gene TRBV15; D gene unclear. This CDR3 spans 16 amino acids. Germline CDR1 is LNHNV and CDR2 is YYDKDF (reference sequence). V gave up 1 base and J gave up 0 bases, with 12 bases separating them. The CDR3 is CATSRVTSLSNYGYTF. The CDR3 DNA sequence: TGTGCCACCAGCAGAGTTACATCCTTATCTAACTATGGCTACACCTTC.